This record looks at one TCR beta chain sequence and its context. It has no known antigen specificity. Base quality data are lacking; no much larger clone is found one base away. Libraries incorporated unique molecular identifier barcodes, which were used to quantify clonotypes. Qiagen AllPrep DNA/RNA Micro kits were used to isolate total RNA, and an Agilent TapeStation was used to check RNA quality. TCR beta libraries were built by 5' RACE: cDNA synthesis followed by two PCR steps using TCR beta constant-region gene-specific primers. An Illumina MiSeq platform was used to sequence the TCR beta libraries. The authors' pipeline ran thus. MIGEC, MiXCR and VDJtools were used to process the reads. The frequency of each clonotype was calculated as the fraction of all unique molecular identifiers in the sample that belonged to that clonotype. Nonfunctional TRBV genes classified in IMGT as pseudogenes or open reading frames, such as TRBV1, TRBV12-1 and TRBV21, were excluded. In TCRdb, the public reads were trimmed at Q25 with fastp and aligned with MiXCR, with productive beta chains retained. Entries that share a CDR3 protein sequence are merged under the most common genes and DNA. What appears here as the V and J calls and clone size reflects TCRdb's work, not the paper's. This sample has 20,000 to 25,000 distinct CDR3 sequences in its table, and under 3% of those were observed once. In total, the top ten clones hold around 30% of the sample.

The CDR3 has 17 amino acids, counting the end cysteine and phenylalanine. The retained sequence is limited to the CDR3, 51 bases, with the frame set at the first base. From the germline V gene (reference sequence), CDR1 is MNHNY and CDR2 is SVGAGI. Clipping removes 4 bases from V and 6 bases from J, with 18 as the unmatched junction base count. This sample is part of a study of beta chain bispecific antibodies for T cell cancers (dated by TCRdb to the early 2020s). At the level of the whole study: After T cells from healthy donors were cocultured with bispecific antibodies and T cell leukemia lines, the researchers used TRBV sequencing of the cells that survived to measure how much each TRBV family was depleted. On the cell surface, TRBV12 (TRBV12-3) was expressed by Jurkat cells, whereas TRBV5-5 was expressed by HPB-ALL cells. The research as a whole found: Every sequenced sample contained a mix of leukemia cell line cells and normal T cells, and most targeted TRBV signal came from the leukemia cells rather than from the normal T cells. Cross-reactivity of the anti-TRBV5-5 antibody with TRBV5-6 was attributed to high sequence similarity between the two genes.

T cells were expanded from blood mononuclear cells for 3 to 4 days with either the anti-CD3 antibody OKT3 or CD3/CD28 Dynabeads. The culture conditions for expanded T cells were RPMI 1640 plus 10% fetal bovine serum, recombinant human IL-2 (approximately 90 IU/ml) and IL-7 (roughly 4.5 ng/ml). For cocultures, around 5 x 10^4 normal T cells were combined with around 5 x 10^4 target cells and bispecific antibody in about 0.095 mL and incubated for roughly 15 hours at 37 degrees C. Each bispecific antibody consisted of two single-chain variable fragments expressed in a single-chain diabody format with a His tag. The effector T cells were obtained from healthy human donors, with peripheral blood mononuclear cells isolated from leukapheresis samples by Ficoll density gradient centrifugation.

This TCR was sampled from a human donor in good health. Some clones in this sample may be carry-over from other donors' samples. Material for sequencing was healthy donor T cells cultured with leukemia cells. The chain was built from TRBV6-6 and TRBJ2-7, with 7 bases aligning to TRBD1. CDR3 protein: CASSSTRQGAIPSEQYF. In nucleotide form, the sequence is TGTGCCAGCAGTTCAACCCGACAGGGAGCAATTCCGAGCGAGCAGTACTTC.